Below, 15 T cell receptor beta chains from the same sample are listed, as sequenced in a study of CD8+ T cells in alopecia areata. Sequencing relied on a cDNA template that was reverse transcribed from extracted RNA. Sequenced by immunoSEQ multiplex PCR; TCRdb stores in-frame clones only, minus some. The table has approximately 140,000 clones, more than 85% seen once. Treatment noted: oral pan-JAK inhibitor, 5-10 mg twice daily. The starting material was CD8+ T cells sorted from blood, obtained at week 4, from a patient treated with tofacitinib. Receptor source: a human donor with alopecia areata.

J is TRBJ2-3 and V is TRBV29-1; 7 nucleotides match TRBD2. Losses at the gene ends were 2 bases for V and 4 bases for J; bases not matched to a gene: 6. Germline-derived CDR1 and CDR2 are SQVTM and ANQGSEA. The CDR3 is 14 amino acids. CDR3 loop: CSVETRLAPDTQYF. The CDR3 coding sequence is TGCAGCGTTGAAACCCGACTAGCACCAGATACGCAGTATTTT.

Here the CDR3 reads CASSVVRDESGANVLTF. The CDR3 DNA reads TGTGCCAGCAGCGTAGTCCGGGATGAGTCTGGGGCCAACGTCCTGACTTTC. V gene TRBV9 combines with J gene TRBJ2-6; maybe TRBD2 (5 bases). V lost 0 bases and J lost 1, with 11 bases in between. The germline gives CDR1 SGDLS, CDR2 YYNGEE. The CDR3 is 17 amino acids. The whole variable domain, filled in from reference TRBV9 and TRBJ2-6, reads DSGVTQTPKHLITATGQRVTLRCSPRSGDLSVYWYQQSLDQGLQFLIQYYNGEERAKGNILERFSAQQFPDLHSELNLSSLELGDSALYFCASSVVRDESGANVLTFGAGSRLTVL.

The rearrangement joins TRBV29-1 to TRBJ1-2; D gene uncertain. V lost 0 bases, J lost 3 bases, and 8 bases lay in between. This CDR3 has 13 residues. Germline V gene sequence: CDR1 SQVTM, CDR2 ANQGSEA. CDR3 in amino acids: CSVEDGVDYGYTF. The CDR3 DNA reads TGCAGCGTTGAAGATGGAGTAGACTATGGCTACACCTTC.

V usage is TRBV27 and J usage is TRBJ2-7; the D gene is possibly TRBD1 (5 bases). CDR3 length: 16 amino acids. From germline, CDR1 is MNHEY and CDR2 SMNVEV (reference sequence). Trimming took off 4 bases at V and 4 bases at J, with 20 bases between the two ends. The CDR3 DNA reads TGTGCCAGCAGTTCAGGTACACAGGCCGGCCCGTACGAGCAGTACTTC. Protein product: CASSSGTQAGPYEQYF.

V gene TRBV25-1 combines with J gene TRBJ1-2, with D perhaps TRBD1 (5 bases). This CDR3 has 15 amino acids. V dropped 4 bases and J dropped 4 bases, with 16 bases sitting between them. Germline CDR1 is MGHDK and CDR2 is SYGVNS. In DNA, the CDR3 is TGTGCCAGCAGTGGACATACGGCCAGGGTCTATGGCTACACCTTC. Protein product: CASSGHTARVYGYTF.

The rearrangement uses TRBV29-1 and TRBJ1-4; D call uncertain. CDR1 SQVTM and CDR2 ANQGSEA come from the germline V gene. Between the trimmed V and J ends, which lost 7 bases and 6 bases, there was a span of 6 bases. This CDR3 has 10 amino acids. The DNA of the CDR3 is TGCAGCGCCGAAGATGAAAAACTGTTTTTT. This encodes CSAEDEKLFF.

This chain connects TRBV5-4 to TRBJ2-7, with TRBD1 as a possible D gene (6 bases). Trimming removed 5 bases at V and 0 bases at J, with 12 bases between. The CDR3 loop spans 14 amino acids. Germline V gene data show CDR1 as SGHNT and CDR2 as YYREEE (reference sequence). The CDR3 region has the DNA TGTGCCAGCAGTCTACAGGGAAGCTCCTACGAGCAGTACTTC. It codes for CASSLQGSSYEQYF.

V and J are TRBV10-3 and TRBJ2-5, with D perhaps matching TRBD1 (6 bases). Trimming took 3 bases from V and 3 from J, leaving 11 bases between them. Germline loops: CDR1 ENHRY, CDR2 SYGVKD. The CDR3 has 14 amino acids. The CDR3 region is CAISDPDREETQYF. In DNA form, the CDR3 reads TGTGCCATCAGTGACCCGGACAGAGAAGAGACCCAGTACTTC.

The chain combines TRBV30 with TRBJ2-2; 10 bases line up with TRBD2. Trimming removed 4 bases from V and 1 base from J; junction bases left unmatched: 12. The CDR3 sequence is 18 residues long. Germline CDR1 reads GTSNPN; CDR2 reads SVGIG (reference sequence). This CDR3 reads CAWTTTSGTGWNTGELFF. Written as DNA, the CDR3 is TGTGCCTGGACCACCACTAGCGGGACTGGGTGGAACACCGGGGAGCTGTTTTTT.

The V gene is TRBV27, the J gene TRBJ2-2; no firm D call. The germline V and J ends were trimmed by 6 bases and 6 bases, with 5 bases remaining between them. Germline lookup yields CDR1 MNHEY and CDR2 SMNVEV (reference sequence). The CDR3 spans 11 residues. The CDR3: CASSAAGELFF. CDR3 sequence (DNA): TGTGCCAGCAGCGCCGCCGGGGAGCTGTTTTTT.

The chain links TRBV27 to TRBJ2-5; D might be TRBD2 (6 bases). The CDR3 extends over 17 amino acids. Germline V gene sequence: CDR1 MNHEY, CDR2 SMNVEV (reference sequence). Trimming removed 6 bases at V and 5 bases at J, with 25 bases between. This chain's CDR3 is CASRPLYSRDLGETQYF. CDR3 nucleotide sequence: TGTGCCAGCAGACCTCTTTATTCCCGGGACTTGGGGGAGACCCAGTACTTC.

V usage is TRBV11-2 and J usage is TRBJ2-7, with TRBD2 as a possible D gene (5 bases). This CDR3 comprises 15 residues. CDR1 is SGHAT and CDR2 is FQNNGV in the germline V gene. V shed 7 bases and J shed 3 bases, with 19 bases lying between them. The CDR3 DNA is TGTGCCAGCACCGACTACCCACAATCAGACTACGAGCAGTACTTC. This translates into CASTDYPQSDYEQYF.

The genes are TRBV7-3 and TRBJ2-1, with 9 bases lining up with TRBD2. The CDR3 has 15 amino acids. J was trimmed by 3 bases and V by 5 bases; bases with no gene match: 5. In germline, CDR1 is SGHTA, CDR2 FQGTGA. The DNA for the CDR3 is TGTGCCAGCAGCCTGACTAGCGGAGTCTACAATGAGCAGTTCTTC. This codes for CASSLTSGVYNEQFF.

Only one count was recorded for this clone. The chain carries TRBV29-1 and TRBJ2-1; 8 bases fit TRBD2. Germline CDR1 reads SQVTM; CDR2 reads ANQGSEA. Unmatched junction bases numbered 7, after V lost 1 base and J lost 2 bases. This CDR3 is built from 16 residues. CDR3 amino acids: CSVEVPSGGPYNEQFF. CDR3 DNA: TGCAGCGTTGAAGTGCCGAGCGGGGGACCCTACAATGAGCAGTTCTTC.

The chain employs TRBV4-1 and TRBJ2-7; D not certain. V shed 0 bases and J shed 5 bases, with 17 bases lying between them. The CDR3 covers 16 residues. Germline V lookup: CDR1 MGHRA, CDR2 YSYEKL. CDR3: CASSQDRTEWFNEQYF. CDR3 in DNA: TGCGCCAGCAGCCAAGATAGGACGGAGTGGTTTAACGAGCAGTACTTC.